Sequencing of this TCR beta chain was carried out in a study of technical replicates of blood from a few donors. V shed 2 bases and J shed 2 bases, with 9 bases lying between them. CDR1 is GTSNPN and CDR2 is SVGIG in the germline V gene (reference sequence). This CDR3 spans 13 amino acids. Profiling relied on immunoSEQ multiplex PCR, and the TCRdb table lists in-frame clones only, not all of them. Of about 100,000 clones listed, roughly 95% are singletons. The TCR comes from a human donor in good health. The chain is built from TRBV30 and TRBJ1-1; D ambiguous. Sequencing was done on a sample of T cells isolated from PBMCs. CDR3 in amino acids: CAWSTQENTEAFF. As DNA, the CDR3 is TGTGCCTGGAGTACCCAGGAAAACACTGAAGCTTTCTTT.